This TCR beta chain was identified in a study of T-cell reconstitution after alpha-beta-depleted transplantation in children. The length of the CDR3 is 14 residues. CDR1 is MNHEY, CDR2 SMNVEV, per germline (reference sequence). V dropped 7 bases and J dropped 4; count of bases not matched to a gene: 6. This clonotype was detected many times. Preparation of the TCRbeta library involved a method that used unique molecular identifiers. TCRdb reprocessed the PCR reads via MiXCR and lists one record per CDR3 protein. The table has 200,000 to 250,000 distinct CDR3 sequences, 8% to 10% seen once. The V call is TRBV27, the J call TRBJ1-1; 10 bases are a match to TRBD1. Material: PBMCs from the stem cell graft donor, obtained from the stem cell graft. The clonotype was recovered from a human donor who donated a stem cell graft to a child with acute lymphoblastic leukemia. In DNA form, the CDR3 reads TGTGCCAGCACTCGACAGGGGGCAGTCACTGAAGCTTTCTTT. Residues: CASTRQGAVTEAFF.